This T cell receptor (beta chain) was sequenced during a study of cytomegalovirus exposure and HLA in healthy donors. Across the whole study: Counted in an early data release were about 85 million unique TCRs from HLA-typed donors.

PCR used 60 Vbeta primers and 13 Jbeta primers. Sequencing was performed with immunoSEQ multiplex PCR; in TCRdb, only in-frame clones are kept and a portion is missing. The sample yields around 110,000 clones, 75% seen once. Trimming removed 6 bases from V and 7 bases from J; junction bases left unmatched: 12. The CDR3 has 15 residues. From germline, CDR1 is LNHDA and CDR2 SQIVND (reference sequence). Study-level points and caveats: A later analysis appeared to link common viral pathogens to several of the most significant clusters.

Regarding this clone: Its antigen is currently unknown.

Sequenced material: PBMCs. This chain joins TRBV19 and TRBJ2-1; 7 nucleotides align to TRBD2. The sequence came from a man between 35 and 55 years old in good health and CMV-seronegative. CDR3 amino acids: CASRLLAGVTNEQFF. The CDR3 coding sequence is TGTGCCAGTAGGTTGTTGGCGGGGGTGACAAATGAGCAGTTCTTC.